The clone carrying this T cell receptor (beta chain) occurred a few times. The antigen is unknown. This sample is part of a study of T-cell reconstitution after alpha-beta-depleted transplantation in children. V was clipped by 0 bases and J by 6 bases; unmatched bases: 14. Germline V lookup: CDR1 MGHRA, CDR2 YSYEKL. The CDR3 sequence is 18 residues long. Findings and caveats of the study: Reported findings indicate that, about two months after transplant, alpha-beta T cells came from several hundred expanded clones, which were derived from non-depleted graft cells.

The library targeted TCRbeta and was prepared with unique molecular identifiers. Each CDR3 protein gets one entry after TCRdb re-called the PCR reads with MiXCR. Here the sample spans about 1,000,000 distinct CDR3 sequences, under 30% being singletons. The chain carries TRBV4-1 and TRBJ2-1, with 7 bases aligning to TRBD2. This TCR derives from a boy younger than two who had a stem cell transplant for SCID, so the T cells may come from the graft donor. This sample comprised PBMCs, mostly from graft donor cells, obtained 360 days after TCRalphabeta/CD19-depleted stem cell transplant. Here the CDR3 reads CASSQDGVGGGASNEQFF. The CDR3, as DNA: TGCGCCAGCAGCCAAGATGGGGTCGGCGGGGGAGCCTCCAATGAGCAGTTCTTC.